This T cell receptor (beta chain) was profiled in a study of blood T cell repertoires in COVID-19. Study as a whole: The cDNA or gDNA used as material had been derived from T cells, B-cell-depleted T cells, or PBMCs.

Some clones are missing from TCRdb's copy, which holds only in-frame ones; the method was immunoSEQ multiplex PCR. Altogether 45,000 or so clones are present, 85% to 90% being singletons, with the ten largest covering 10% to 15%. The sample consisted of peripheral blood. This TCR was recovered from a man aged 80 or over with acute or convalescent COVID-19.

The DNA for the CDR3 is TGTGCCAGCAGTGAACGGTGGACTGAAGCTTTCTTT. Translation: CASSERWTEAFF. This sequence joins TRBV6-1 and TRBJ1-1; no reliable D call. Trimming stripped 2 bases from V and 5 bases from J, with 6 bases between. Germline V lookup: CDR1 MNHNS, CDR2 SASEGT. CDR3 size: 12 residues.